This TCR beta chain was captured in a study of CD8+ T cells in alopecia areata. Study-wide context: Treatment ran 6 to 18 months, with 6 months of follow-up afterward. Study results and limitations: A single nonresponder leaves the baseline CD8+ expansion link to response uncertain. Tofacitinib significantly decreased scalp clonality and expanded CD8+ clones among top 100.

The sequencing template was cDNA reverse transcribed from extracted RNA. This table comes from immunoSEQ multiplex PCR, and its TCRdb copy is limited to in-frame clones, with some not included. Of 150,000 to 200,000 clones in the sample, roughly three fifths are singletons; the top ten hold roughly 13%. For this clone: The target antigen is unknown.

The CDR3 consists of 15 residues. The germline V gene has CDR1 MGHRA and CDR2 YSYEKL. V was pared by 1 base and J by 0 bases, with 8 bases between. Treatment meaning: oral pan-JAK inhibitor, 5-10 mg twice daily. The TCR originated in a human donor with alopecia areata. The sample consisted of CD8+ T cells sorted from blood, taken at week 24, from a patient treated with tofacitinib. The chain links TRBV4-1 to TRBJ2-3, with a tentative D call TRBD2 (5 bases). Written as DNA, the CDR3 is TGCGCCAGCAGCCAAGTGAGGGCTAGCACAGATACGCAGTATTTT. Protein: CASSQVRASTDTQYF.